The 21 T cell receptor beta chains presented below share a single source sample, sequenced in a study of early T cells in non-severe SARS-CoV-2 infection. TCRdb independently ran MiXCR on the 5' RACE reads; one entry per CDR3 protein. The sample yields tens of thousands of distinct CDR3 sequences, over 10% seen once. Material for sequencing was whole blood. Every receptor here comes from an adult who was a healthcare worker with PCR-confirmed SARS-CoV-2 infection or an uninfected control (not recorded which).

The chain is built from TRBV6-2 or TRBV6-3 and TRBJ2-3, with D uncertain. CDR1 and CDR2 from the germline V gene are MNHEY and SVGEGT. The V end lost 2 bases, the J end lost 0 bases, and 6 bases lay between the germline ends. The CDR3 covers 14 residues. CDR3 in DNA: TGTGCCAGCAGTTACGCAGAAAGCACAGATACGCAGTATTTT. Amino acids: CASSYAESTDTQYF.

The chain joins TRBV12-3 or TRBV12-4 to TRBJ1-1; D is unresolved. V was cut by 2 bases and J by 3 bases, with 7 bases left in between. This CDR3 has 13 amino acids. CDR3 nucleotide sequence: TGTGCCAGCAGTTTATCATGGGACACTGAAGCTTTCTTT. This sequence encodes CASSLSWDTEAFF.

This clonotype was seen a few times. This chain connects TRBV7-8 to TRBJ2-3; the D call may be TRBD1 or TRBD2 (5 bases each). Germline lookup yields CDR1 SGHVS and CDR2 FQNEAQ. This CDR3 contains 15 residues. The V gene lost 6 bases and the J gene lost 6 bases, with 19 bases spanning the gap. CDR3 sequence reads: CASRETLGVRDTQYF. The DNA of the CDR3 is TGTGCCAGCAGGGAGACACTAGGGGTTAGGGATACGCAGTATTTT.

The V and J genes are TRBV10-2 and TRBJ1-2, with a weak D call TRBD1 (6 bases). This CDR3 has 12 residues. Looked up from germline, CDR1 is WSHSY and CDR2 is SAAADI. Trimming cost V 6 bases and J 4 bases, with 9 bases left between them. The CDR3 nucleotides read TGCGCCAGCAGAACGGACAGCTATGGCTACACCTTC. Encoded protein: CASRTDSYGYTF.

The chain uses TRBV6-2 or TRBV6-3 and TRBJ1-1; D is unresolved. This CDR3 comprises 13 residues. Deletions cut 7 bases from V and 1 base from J, with 10 bases between. Germline V gives CDR1 MNHEY, CDR2 SVGEGT. CDR3 nucleotide sequence: TGTGCCAGCATACGGGAAGGGAACACTGAAGCTTTCTTT. Translation gives CASIREGNTEAFF.

The J gene is TRBJ2-7, the V gene TRBV3-1; perhaps TRBD1 as D (5 bases). The CDR3 contains 12 residues. Looked up from germline, CDR1 is LGHDT and CDR2 is YNNKEL (reference sequence). V was shortened by 2 bases and J by 9 bases, with 11 bases between the two germline ends. CDR3 sequence: CASSQRQGGQYF. The CDR3 DNA reads as TGTGCCAGCAGCCAACGGCAGGGTGGGCAGTACTTC.

This clonotype was seen only a few times. This chain uses TRBV29-1 with TRBJ1-1, with D uncertain. Germline-derived CDR1 and CDR2 are SQVTM and ANQGSEA. V shed 7 bases and J shed 8 bases, with 11 bases lying between them. This CDR3 comprises 10 residues. CDR3 DNA: TGCAGCGCCGCCCCCCGGGAAGCTTTCTTT. This codes for CSAAPREAFF.

In this sample, this clonotype turned up a few times. This chain links TRBV12-3 or TRBV12-4 with TRBJ2-5, with TRBD2 matching 14 bases. Trimming at V came to 6 bases and at J to 0 bases, leaving 6 bases not matched to a gene. The length of the CDR3 is 17 residues. CDR3 sequence (DNA): TGTGCCAGCAGCCACAGACTAGCGGGGGGGTACCAAGAGACCCAGTACTTC. This encodes CASSHRLAGGYQETQYF.

This clonotype has ten or more counts. The chain links TRBV5-5 to TRBJ1-2; no clear D. The germline V gene has CDR1 SGHKS and CDR2 YYEKEE (reference sequence). V lost 7 bases to trimming and J lost 2 bases, with 15 bases between them. The CDR3 extends over 14 amino acids. In DNA, the CDR3 is TGTGCCAGCGCTATCCTGGCGGGAAACTATGGCTACACCTTC. Translated: CASAILAGNYGYTF.

The chain couples TRBV5-5 to TRBJ2-6, with D perhaps matching TRBD1 (6 bases). This CDR3 is 16 amino acids long. V lost 4 bases to trimming and J lost 0 bases, with 11 bases between them. From germline, CDR1 is SGHKS and CDR2 YYEKEE (reference sequence). In DNA, the CDR3 is TGTGCCAGCAGCCGAGACAGGCCCTCTGGGGCCAACGTCCTGACTTTC. Its translation: CASSRDRPSGANVLTF.

The rearrangement uses TRBV5-1 and TRBJ1-2; TRBD1 is a possible D gene (5 bases). With 1 base removed from V and 8 bases from J, the gap between germline ends came to 15 bases. Per germline, CDR1 SGHRS and CDR2 YFSETQ. The CDR3 spans 14 residues. CDR3 residues: CASSLSGGLNGYTF. CDR3 nucleotides: TGCGCCAGCAGCTTGTCCGGGGGATTGAACGGCTACACCTTC.

This chain joins TRBV19 and TRBJ2-3, with 7 bases that match TRBD1. Looked up from germline, CDR1 is LNHDA and CDR2 is SQIVND (reference sequence). There are 14 residues in the CDR3. Unmatched junction bases numbered 6, after V lost 7 bases and J lost 2 bases. CDR3 sequence: CASKPGQLTDTQYF. The DNA for the CDR3 is TGTGCCAGTAAGCCGGGACAGCTCACAGATACGCAGTATTTT.

This chain uses TRBV7-6 with TRBJ2-1, with D hard to call. The V gene's germline CDR1 is SGHVS and CDR2 FNYEAQ. This CDR3 is built from 13 residues. V was shortened by 5 bases and J by 3 bases, with 8 bases between the two germline ends. The CDR3 coding sequence is TGTGCCAGCAGCCAAACACTCTACAATGAGCAGTTCTTC. Protein: CASSQTLYNEQFF. Looking up the rest from reference TRBV7-6 and TRBJ2-1 gives the full variable domain: GAGVSQSPRYKVTKRGQDVALRCDPISGHVSLYWYRQALGQGPEFLTYFNYEAQQDKSGLPNDRFSAERPEGSISTLTIQRTEQRDSAMYRCASSQTLYNEQFFGPGTRLTVL.

This clonotype was observed a few times. This chain links TRBV4-3 with TRBJ2-1; the D is unclear. Trimming removed 2 bases from V and 2 bases from J, with 16 bases in between. The CDR3 is 17 residues long. The germline gives CDR1 LGHNA, CDR2 YSLEER. As DNA, the CDR3 is TGCGCCAGCAGCCAAAGTCTTGCAGTCGGGCCCTACAATGAGCAGTTCTTC. Translated: CASSQSLAVGPYNEQFF.

In its sample, this clonotype was seen many times. This rearrangement joins TRBV18 to TRBJ1-1; D gene uncertain. V lost 4 bases, J lost 0 bases, and 12 bases lay in between. Germline values: CDR1 KGHSH, CDR2 LQKENI. CDR3 length: 15 residues. For the CDR3, the DNA is TGTGCCAGCTCACAAGGAAGTGTTCTGAACACTGAAGCTTTCTTT. This gives the protein CASSQGSVLNTEAFF. Drawing the rest from reference TRBV18 and TRBJ1-1, the complete variable domain is NAGVMQNPRHLVRRRGQEARLRCSPMKGHSHVYWYRQLPEEGLKFMVYLQKENIIDESGMPKERFSAEFPKEGPSILRIQQVVRGDSAAYFCASSQGSVLNTEAFFGQGTRLTVV.

The V call is TRBV29-1, the J call TRBJ1-5; 9 bases are shared with TRBD1. Per the germline V gene, CDR1 is SQVTM and CDR2 is ANQGSEA. The CDR3 extends over 14 amino acids. V shed 7 bases and J 5 bases; nucleotides not matched to a gene: 9. CDR3 in amino acids: CSARTGEAYQPQHF. The CDR3 bases are TGCAGCGCTAGGACAGGGGAAGCCTATCAGCCCCAGCATTTT.

This chain connects TRBV6-2 or TRBV6-3 to TRBJ1-1; D gene ambiguous. Trimming shortened V by 4 bases and J by 2 bases, and 8 bases separated the two germline ends. Germline CDR1 and CDR2: MNHEY and SVGEGT. The CDR3 is made up of 13 amino acids. The CDR3 region has the DNA TGTGCCAGCAGTTTCGGGGAAAACACTGAAGCTTTCTTT. Its protein product is CASSFGENTEAFF.

This clonotype has more than one count but fewer than ten. This chain connects TRBV7-2 to TRBJ2-7, with TRBD1 matching 11 bases. The CDR3 totals 14 residues. Per germline, CDR1 SGHTA and CDR2 FQGNSA. The trim removed 5 bases at V and 3 bases at J, leaving 3 bases unmatched. The CDR3 region is CASSRTGGSYEQYF. CDR3 DNA: TGTGCCAGCAGCAGGACAGGGGGCAGCTACGAGCAGTACTTC.

The chain employs TRBV11-2 and TRBJ2-7, with 10 bases identical to TRBD2. The CDR3 has 13 amino acids. V lost 2 bases, J lost 12 bases, and 7 bases stayed unmatched. Germline-derived CDR1 and CDR2 are SGHAT and FQNNGV. Here the CDR3 reads CASSLWTSGVWYF. The CDR3, as DNA: TGTGCCAGCAGCTTATGGACTAGCGGAGTCTGGTACTTC.

This sequence joins TRBV4-2 and TRBJ1-1; TRBD1 might be the D (5 bases). CDR3 length equals 11 residues. Germline CDR1 is LGHNA and CDR2 is YNFKEQ. The V gene lost 8 bases and the J gene lost 10 bases, with 14 bases spanning the gap. CDR3 sequence reads: CASRRDQGAFF. CDR3 nucleotide sequence: TGTGCCAGCCGTAGAGATCAGGGAGCTTTCTTT.

This clonotype was seen only once. In DNA, the CDR3 is TGTGCCAGCAGCTTAGTTAGGGCGCAAGAGACCCAGTACTTC. Translating it yields CASSLVRAQETQYF. This chain connects TRBV11-2 to TRBJ2-5; D not resolved. This CDR3 spans 14 amino acids. V dropped 1 base and J dropped 2 bases, with 8 bases sitting between them. Germline CDR1 reads SGHAT; CDR2 reads FQNNGV.